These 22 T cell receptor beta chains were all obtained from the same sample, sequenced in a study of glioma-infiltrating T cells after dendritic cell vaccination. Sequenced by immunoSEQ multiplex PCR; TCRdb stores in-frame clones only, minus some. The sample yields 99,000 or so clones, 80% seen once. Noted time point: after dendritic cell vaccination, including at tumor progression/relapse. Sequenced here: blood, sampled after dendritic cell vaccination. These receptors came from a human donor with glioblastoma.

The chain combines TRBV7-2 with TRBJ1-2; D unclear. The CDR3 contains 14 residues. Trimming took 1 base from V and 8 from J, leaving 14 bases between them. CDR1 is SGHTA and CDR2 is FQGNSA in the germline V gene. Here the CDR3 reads CASSLGSASSGYTF. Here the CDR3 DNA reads TGTGCCAGCAGCTTAGGCTCAGCGTCGTCCGGCTACACCTTC.

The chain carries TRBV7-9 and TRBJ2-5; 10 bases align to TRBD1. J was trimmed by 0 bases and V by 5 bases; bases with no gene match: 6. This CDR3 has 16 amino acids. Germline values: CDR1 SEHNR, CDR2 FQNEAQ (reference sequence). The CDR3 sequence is CASSRDRGAYQETQYF. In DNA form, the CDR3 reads TGTGCCAGCAGCCGGGACAGGGGCGCGTACCAAGAGACCCAGTACTTC.

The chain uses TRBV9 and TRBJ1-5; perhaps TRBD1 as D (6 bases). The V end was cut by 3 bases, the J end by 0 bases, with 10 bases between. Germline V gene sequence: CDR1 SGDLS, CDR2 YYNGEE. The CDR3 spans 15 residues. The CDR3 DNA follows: TGTGCCAGCAGCGAAACAGGGATTAGCAATCAGCCCCAGCATTTT. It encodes CASSETGISNQPQHF.

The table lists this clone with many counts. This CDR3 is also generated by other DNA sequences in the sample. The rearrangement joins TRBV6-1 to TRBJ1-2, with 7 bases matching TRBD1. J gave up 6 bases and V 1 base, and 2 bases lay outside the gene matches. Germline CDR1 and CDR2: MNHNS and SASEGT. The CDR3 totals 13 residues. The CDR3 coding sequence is TGTGCCAGCAGTGAAGGACAGGGAGATGGCTACACCTTC. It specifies CASSEGQGDGYTF.

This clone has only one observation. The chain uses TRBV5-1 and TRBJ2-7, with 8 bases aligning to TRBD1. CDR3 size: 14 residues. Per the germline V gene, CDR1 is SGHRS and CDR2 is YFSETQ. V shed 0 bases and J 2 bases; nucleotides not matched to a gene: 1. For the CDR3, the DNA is TGCGCCAGCAGCTTGGTACAGGGGGCCTACGAGCAGTACTTC. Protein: CASSLVQGAYEQYF.

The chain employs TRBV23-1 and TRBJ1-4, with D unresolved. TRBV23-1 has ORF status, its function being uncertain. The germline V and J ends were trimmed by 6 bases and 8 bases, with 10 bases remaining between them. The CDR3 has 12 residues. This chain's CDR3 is CASSHRGEKLFF. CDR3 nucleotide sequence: TGCGCCAGCAGCCACCGAGGGGAAAAACTGTTTTTT.

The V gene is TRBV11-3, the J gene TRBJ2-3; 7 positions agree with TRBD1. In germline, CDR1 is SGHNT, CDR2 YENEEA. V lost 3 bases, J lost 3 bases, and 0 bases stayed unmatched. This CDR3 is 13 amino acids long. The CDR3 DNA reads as TGTGCCAGCAGCTTGGGACAGACAGATACGCAGTATTTT. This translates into CASSLGQTDTQYF.

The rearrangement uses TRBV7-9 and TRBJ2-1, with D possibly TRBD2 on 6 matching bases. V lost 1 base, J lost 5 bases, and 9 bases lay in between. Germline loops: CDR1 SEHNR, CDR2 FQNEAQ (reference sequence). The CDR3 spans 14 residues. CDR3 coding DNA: TGTGCCAGCAGCTTAGGCGGGGAACACAATGAGCAGTTCTTC. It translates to CASSLGGEHNEQFF.

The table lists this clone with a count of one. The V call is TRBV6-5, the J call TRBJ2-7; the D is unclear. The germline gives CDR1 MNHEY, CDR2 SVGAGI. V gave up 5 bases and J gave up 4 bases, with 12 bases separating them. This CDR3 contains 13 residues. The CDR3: CASSEVPRYEQYF. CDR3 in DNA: TGTGCCAGCAGTGAGGTTCCCCGGTACGAGCAGTACTTC.

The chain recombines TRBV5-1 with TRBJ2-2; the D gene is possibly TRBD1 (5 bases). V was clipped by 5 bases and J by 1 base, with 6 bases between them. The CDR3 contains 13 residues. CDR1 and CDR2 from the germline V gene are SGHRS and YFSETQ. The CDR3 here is CASSTGNTGELFF. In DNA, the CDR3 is TGCGCCAGCAGTACAGGGAACACCGGGGAGCTGTTTTTT.

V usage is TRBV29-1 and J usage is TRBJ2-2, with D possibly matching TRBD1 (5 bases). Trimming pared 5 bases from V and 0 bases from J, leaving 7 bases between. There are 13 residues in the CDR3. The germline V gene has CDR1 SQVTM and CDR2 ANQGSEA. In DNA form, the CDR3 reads TGCAGCGTTCACAGGCCGAACACCGGGGAGCTGTTTTTT. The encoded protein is CSVHRPNTGELFF.

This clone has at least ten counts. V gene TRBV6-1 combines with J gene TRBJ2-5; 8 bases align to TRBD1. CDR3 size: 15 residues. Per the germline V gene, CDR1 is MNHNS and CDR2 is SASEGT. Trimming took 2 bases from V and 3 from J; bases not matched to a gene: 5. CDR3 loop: CASSEQSGGEETQYF. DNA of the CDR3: TGTGCCAGCAGTGAACAATCAGGGGGCGAAGAGACCCAGTACTTC.

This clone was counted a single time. The CDR3 DNA follows: TGCGCCAGCAGCTGGGACAAAGAGTATGGCTACACCTTC. It translates to CASSWDKEYGYTF. The V call is TRBV5-1, the J call TRBJ1-2; possible D gene TRBD1, 6 bases. V was pared by 3 bases and J by 5 bases, with 11 bases between. CDR3 length: 13 amino acids. CDR1 and CDR2 (germline): SGHRS, YFSETQ.

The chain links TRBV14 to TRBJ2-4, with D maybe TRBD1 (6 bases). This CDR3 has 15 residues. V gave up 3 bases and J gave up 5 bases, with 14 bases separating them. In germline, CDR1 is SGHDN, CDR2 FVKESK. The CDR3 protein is CASSHIQGWQNIQYF. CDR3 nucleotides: TGTGCCAGCAGCCACATACAGGGATGGCAAAACATTCAGTACTTC.

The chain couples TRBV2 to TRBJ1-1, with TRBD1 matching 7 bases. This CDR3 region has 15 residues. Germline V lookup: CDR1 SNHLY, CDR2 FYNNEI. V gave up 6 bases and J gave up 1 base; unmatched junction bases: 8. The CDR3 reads CASSWGTESNTEAFF. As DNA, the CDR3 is TGTGCCAGCAGCTGGGGGACAGAATCGAACACTGAAGCTTTCTTT.

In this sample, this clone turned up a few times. CDR3 DNA sequence: TGTGCCAGCAGTTACGCCAGGGTAGGTTACGAGCAGTACTTC. Protein sequence: CASSYARVGYEQYF. The genes are TRBV6-5 and TRBJ2-7; D perhaps matches TRBD1 (5 bases). The germline V and J ends were trimmed by 2 bases and 4 bases, with 12 bases remaining between them. CDR1 MNHEY and CDR2 SVGAGI come from the germline V gene. This CDR3 spans 14 amino acids.

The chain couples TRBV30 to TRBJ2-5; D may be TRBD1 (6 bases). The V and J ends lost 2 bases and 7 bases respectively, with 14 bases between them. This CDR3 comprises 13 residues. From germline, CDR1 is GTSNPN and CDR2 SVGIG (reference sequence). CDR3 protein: CAWSRGHGGTQYF. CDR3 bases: TGTGCCTGGAGTAGGGGACACGGCGGGACCCAGTACTTC.

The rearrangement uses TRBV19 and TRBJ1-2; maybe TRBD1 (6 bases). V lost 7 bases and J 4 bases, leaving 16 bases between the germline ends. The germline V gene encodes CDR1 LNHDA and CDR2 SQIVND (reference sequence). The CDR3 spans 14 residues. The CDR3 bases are TGTGCCAGTACCCCCACAGGGTCCCGCTATGGCTACACCTTC. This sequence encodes CASTPTGSRYGYTF.

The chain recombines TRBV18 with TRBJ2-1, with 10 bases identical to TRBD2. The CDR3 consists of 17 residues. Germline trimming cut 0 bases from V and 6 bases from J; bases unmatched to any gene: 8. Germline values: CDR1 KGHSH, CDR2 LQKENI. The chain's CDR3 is CASSPPGRLAGANEQFF. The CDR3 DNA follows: TGTGCCAGCTCACCACCGGGGAGGCTAGCGGGAGCCAATGAGCAGTTCTTC.

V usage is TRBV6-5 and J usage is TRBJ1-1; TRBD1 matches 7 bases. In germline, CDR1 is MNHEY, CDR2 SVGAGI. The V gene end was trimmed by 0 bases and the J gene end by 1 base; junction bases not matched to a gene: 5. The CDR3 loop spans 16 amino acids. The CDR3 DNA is TGTGCCAGCAGTTACTCGAAGACAGGGACGAACACTGAAGCTTTCTTT. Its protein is CASSYSKTGTNTEAFF.

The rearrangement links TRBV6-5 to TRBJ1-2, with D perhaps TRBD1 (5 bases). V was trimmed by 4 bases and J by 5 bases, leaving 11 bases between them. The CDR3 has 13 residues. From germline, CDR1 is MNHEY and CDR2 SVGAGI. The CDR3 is CASSFQGGYGYTF. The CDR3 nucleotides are TGTGCCAGCAGTTTTCAGGGAGGGTATGGCTACACCTTC.

In nucleotides, the CDR3 is TGTGCCAGCAGTTTAGACGGCGGAACGAACACTGAAGCTTTCTTT. Residues: CASSLDGGTNTEAFF. This chain joins TRBV28 and TRBJ1-1; no clear D. The germline gives CDR1 MDHEN, CDR2 SYDVKM. Trimming removed 2 bases at V and 1 base at J, with 11 bases between. CDR3 size: 15 residues.